The sequence of this TCR beta chain was determined in a study of persistence of HIV-infected CD4 T cells. Stimulation used around 10 ug/mL lysate from CMV-infected fibroblasts. CD40L-negative CD69-negative CD45RO-high memory CD4+ T cells were sorted as populations depleted of antigen-responding cells. This was the immunoSEQ version 4 assay in survey mode. Here immunoSEQ multiplex PCR was the method, and the copy in TCRdb shows in-frame clones only, minus some. The table lists roughly 32,000 clones, around four fifths of them singletons. On this clone itself: Its target is unknown.

The source material was CD4+ T cells sorted from PBMCs after 18-hour stimulation, sampled from a patient who received antiretroviral therapy. This sequence was found in an adult man with HIV who was CMV-seropositive.

In DNA, the CDR3 is TGTGCCAGCAGCCAGGGATATGTGGAGCTGTTTTTT. This translates into CASSQGYVELFF. The rearrangement links TRBV3-1 (or the pseudogene TRBV3-2) to TRBJ2-2, with D unclear. Trimming took off 3 bases at V and 10 bases at J, with 9 bases between the two ends. CDR3 size: 12 residues. The germline CDR1 and CDR2 sequences are LGHDT and YNNKEL (reference sequence).